This T cell receptor beta chain was captured in a study of blood T cells in healthy people across ages. Study-level findings and limits: Age brought a roughly linear fall in TCR beta diversity measured per million T cells.

CDR1 LGHDT and CDR2 YNNKEL come from the germline V gene (reference sequence). The CDR3 runs to 14 residues. As concerns this clonotype: Its target is not known.

For the second PCR, which ran for roughly 6 to 11 cycles, a sample-barcoded 5' primer and a J-beta primer mix were used. The template-switch adaptor was a 5' adaptor with 12 random nucleotides. It tagged each cDNA molecule. Via MiXCR, TCRdb re-called the 5' RACE reads, giving one row per CDR3 protein. The sample has about 1,400,000 distinct CDR3 sequences; 59% are singletons. Sequenced: blood. The gene calls are TRBV3-1 and TRBJ2-1; D is uncertain. The J call may be wrong; the DNA end is better matched by TRBJ2-7. The clonotype originates from a man aged 18 to 30 in good health. In nucleotides, the CDR3 is TGTGCCAGCAGCCAAGAGCCGTGGGAATACGAGCAGTACTTC. It codes for CASSQEPWEYEQYF.